The following is a TCR beta chain sequence with its context. CDR1 is SNHLY, CDR2 FYNNEI, per germline. The CDR3 extends over 13 amino acids. V trimming: 8 bases; J trimming: 8 bases; junction bases outside the gene matches: 6. This sample is part of a study of blood T cell repertoires in COVID-19. As handled by the study authors: Nucleated cell number was recorded as an estimate derived from reference gene primer amplification. Assay used: immunoSEQ multiplex PCR; TCRdb lists only in-frame clones, some missing. The DNA was the basis for D and trimming; V, J and clone size are from that table. The profile shows 150,000 to 200,000 clones, roughly 70% of them singletons.

This sequence originates from an elderly woman with acute or convalescent COVID-19. The chain recombines TRBV2 with TRBJ1-4; 9 bases align to TRBD1. Sequences were obtained from peripheral blood. CDR3: CASRRDRDEKLFF. The CDR3 bases are TGTGCCAGCCGCCGGGACAGGGACGAAAAACTGTTTTTT.